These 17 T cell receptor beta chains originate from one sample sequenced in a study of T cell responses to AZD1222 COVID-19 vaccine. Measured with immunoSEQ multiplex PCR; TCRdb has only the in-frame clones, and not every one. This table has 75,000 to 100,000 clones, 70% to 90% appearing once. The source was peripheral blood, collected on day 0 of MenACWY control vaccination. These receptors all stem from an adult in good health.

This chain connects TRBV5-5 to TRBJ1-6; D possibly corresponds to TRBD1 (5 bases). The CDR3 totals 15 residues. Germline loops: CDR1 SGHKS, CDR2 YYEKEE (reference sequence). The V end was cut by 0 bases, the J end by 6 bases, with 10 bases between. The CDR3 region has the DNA TGTGCCAGCAGCTTGGCCACAGGAGGTAATTCACCCCTCCACTTT. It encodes CASSLATGGNSPLHF.

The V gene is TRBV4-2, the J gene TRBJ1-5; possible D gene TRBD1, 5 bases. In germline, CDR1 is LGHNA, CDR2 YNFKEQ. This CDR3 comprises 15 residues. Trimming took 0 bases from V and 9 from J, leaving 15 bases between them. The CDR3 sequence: CASSQDFQGWAPQHF. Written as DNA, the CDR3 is TGTGCCAGCAGCCAAGATTTCCAGGGTTGGGCGCCCCAGCATTTT.

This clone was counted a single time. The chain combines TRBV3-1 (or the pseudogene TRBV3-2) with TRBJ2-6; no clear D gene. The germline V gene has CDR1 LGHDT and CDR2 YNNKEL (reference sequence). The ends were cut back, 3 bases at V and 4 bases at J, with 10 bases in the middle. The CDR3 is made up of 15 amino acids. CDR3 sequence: CASSQTFVGANVLTF. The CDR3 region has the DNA TGTGCCAGCAGCCAGACCTTTGTCGGGGCCAACGTCCTGACTTTC.

The CDR3 DNA reads TGTGCCAGTAGCCCGACAGGGGGCATCGTGTTGGATGAAAAACTGTTTTTT. It yields the protein CASSPTGGIVLDEKLFF. The chain joins TRBV19 to TRBJ1-4, with TRBD1 matching 10 bases. The CDR3 contains 17 residues. With V trimmed by 6 bases and J by 6 bases, 13 bases remained unmatched. Germline CDR1 and CDR2: LNHDA and SQIVND (reference sequence).

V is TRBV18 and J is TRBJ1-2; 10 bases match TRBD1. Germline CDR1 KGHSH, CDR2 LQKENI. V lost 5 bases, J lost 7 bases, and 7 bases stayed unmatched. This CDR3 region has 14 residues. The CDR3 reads CASSSDRGSGGYTF. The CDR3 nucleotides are TGTGCCAGCTCATCGGACAGGGGGTCAGGTGGCTACACCTTC.

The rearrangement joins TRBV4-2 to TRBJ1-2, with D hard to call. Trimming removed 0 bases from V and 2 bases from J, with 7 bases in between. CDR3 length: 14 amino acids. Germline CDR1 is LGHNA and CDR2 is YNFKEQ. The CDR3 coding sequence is TGTGCCAGCAGCCAAGATGTGGGGAACTATGGCTACACCTTC. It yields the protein CASSQDVGNYGYTF.

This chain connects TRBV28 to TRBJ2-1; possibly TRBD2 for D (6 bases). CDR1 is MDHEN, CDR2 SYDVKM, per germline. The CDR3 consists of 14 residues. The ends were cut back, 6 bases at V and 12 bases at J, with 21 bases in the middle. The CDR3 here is CASSHQSARGRQFF. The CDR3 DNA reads TGTGCCAGCAGCCACCAATCTGCGCGGGGTCGGCAGTTCTTC.

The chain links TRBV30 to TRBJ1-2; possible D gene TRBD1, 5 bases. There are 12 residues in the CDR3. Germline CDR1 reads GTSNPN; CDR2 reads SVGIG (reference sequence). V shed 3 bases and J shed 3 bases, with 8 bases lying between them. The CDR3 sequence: CAWRGGDYGYTF. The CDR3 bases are TGTGCCTGGAGAGGAGGGGACTATGGCTACACCTTC.

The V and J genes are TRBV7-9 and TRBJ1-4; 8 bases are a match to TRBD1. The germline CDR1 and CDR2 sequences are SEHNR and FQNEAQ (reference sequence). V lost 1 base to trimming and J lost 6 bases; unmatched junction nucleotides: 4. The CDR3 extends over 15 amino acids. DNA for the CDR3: TGTGCCAGCAGCTTAGGGACAGGGAGCTATGAAAAACTGTTTTTT. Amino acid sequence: CASSLGTGSYEKLFF.

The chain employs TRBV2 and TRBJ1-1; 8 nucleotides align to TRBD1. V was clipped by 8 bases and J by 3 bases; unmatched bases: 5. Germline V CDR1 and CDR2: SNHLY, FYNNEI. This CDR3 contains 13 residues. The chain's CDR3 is CASAGGGYTEAFF. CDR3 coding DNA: TGTGCCAGCGCAGGGGGCGGGTACACTGAAGCTTTCTTT. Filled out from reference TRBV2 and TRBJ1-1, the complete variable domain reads EPEVTQTPSHQVTQMGQEVILRCVPISNHLYFYWYRQILGQKVEFLVSFYNNEISEKSEIFDDQFSVERPDGSNFTLKIRSTKLEDSAMYFCASAGGGYTEAFFGQGTRLTVV.

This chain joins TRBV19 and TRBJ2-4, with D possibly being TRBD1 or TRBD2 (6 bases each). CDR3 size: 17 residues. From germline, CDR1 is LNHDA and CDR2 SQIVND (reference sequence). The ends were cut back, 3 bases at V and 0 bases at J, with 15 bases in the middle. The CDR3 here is CASSMVTGAEAKNIQYF. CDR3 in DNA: TGTGCCAGTAGTATGGTTACGGGGGCCGAAGCCAAAAACATTCAGTACTTC.

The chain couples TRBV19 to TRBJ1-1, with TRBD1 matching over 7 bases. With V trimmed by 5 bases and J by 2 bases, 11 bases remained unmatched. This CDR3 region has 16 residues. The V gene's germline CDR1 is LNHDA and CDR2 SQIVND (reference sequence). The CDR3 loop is CASSVHYPGGNTEAFF. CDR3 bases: TGTGCCAGTAGTGTACACTACCCAGGGGGAAACACTGAAGCTTTCTTT.

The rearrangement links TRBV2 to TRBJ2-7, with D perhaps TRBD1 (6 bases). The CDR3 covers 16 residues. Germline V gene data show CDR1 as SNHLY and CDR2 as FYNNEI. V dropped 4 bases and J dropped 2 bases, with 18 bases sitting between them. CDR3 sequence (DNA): TGTGCCAGCAGTGGACAGGTAAAAATCAGGACCTACGAGCAGTACTTC. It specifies CASSGQVKIRTYEQYF.

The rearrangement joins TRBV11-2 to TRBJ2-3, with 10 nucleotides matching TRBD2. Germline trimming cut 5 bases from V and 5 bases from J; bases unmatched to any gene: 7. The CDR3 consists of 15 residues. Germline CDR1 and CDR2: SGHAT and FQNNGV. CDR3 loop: CASSRAGGLIDTQYF. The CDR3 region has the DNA TGTGCCAGCAGCAGAGCGGGGGGGCTGATAGATACGCAGTATTTT.

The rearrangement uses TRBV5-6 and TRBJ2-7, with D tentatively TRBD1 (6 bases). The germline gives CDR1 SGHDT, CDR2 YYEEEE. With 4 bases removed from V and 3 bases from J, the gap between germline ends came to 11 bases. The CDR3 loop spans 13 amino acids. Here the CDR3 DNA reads TGTGCCAGCAGCCAGGGGCGCATCTACGAGCAGTACTTC. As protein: CASSQGRIYEQYF.

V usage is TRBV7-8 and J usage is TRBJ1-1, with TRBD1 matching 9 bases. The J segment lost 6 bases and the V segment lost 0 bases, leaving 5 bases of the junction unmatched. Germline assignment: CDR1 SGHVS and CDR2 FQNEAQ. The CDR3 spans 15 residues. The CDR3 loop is CASSLATGGRAEAFF. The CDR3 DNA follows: TGTGCCAGCAGCTTAGCCACAGGGGGCAGGGCTGAAGCTTTCTTT.

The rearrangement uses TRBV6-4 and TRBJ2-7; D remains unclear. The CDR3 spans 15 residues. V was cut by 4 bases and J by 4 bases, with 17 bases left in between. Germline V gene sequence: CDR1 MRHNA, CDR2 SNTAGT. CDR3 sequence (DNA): TGTGCCAGCAGTGCCTATTTCTCCTTCCTTTACGAGCAGTACTTC. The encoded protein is CASSAYFSFLYEQYF.